The subject of this entry is one T cell receptor (beta chain). Every donor contributed about 10 milliliters of peripheral blood by blood draw. This specimen comes from a study of blood T cells in healthy people across ages. Trimming pared 0 bases from V and 1 base from J, leaving 9 bases between. The germline CDR1 and CDR2 sequences are SNHLY and FYNNEI. The length of the CDR3 is 15 residues. Combining a sample-barcoded 5' primer with a J-beta primer mix, a second PCR ran for about 6 to 12 cycles. Each cDNA molecule carried a tag from a template-switch adaptor that contained 12 random nucleotides. TCRdb analysed the 5' RACE reads with MiXCR anew, one entry per CDR3 protein. The sample contains fewer than 2,000,000 distinct CDR3 sequences, around 42% of which appear only once.

This sequence originates from a human donor in good health. The chain joins TRBV2 to TRBJ2-5; D possibly corresponds to TRBD1 (6 bases). The sample taken for sequencing was blood. The CDR3 DNA sequence: TGTGCCAGCAGTGAAGCGCTACAGGGCCAAGAGACCCAGTACTTC. Residues: CASSEALQGQETQYF.